Below, 30 T cell receptor beta chains from the same sample are listed, as sequenced in a study of human T cells and chemical hapten exposure. Stated time point: pre-sensitization, week 0. Treatment denoted: therapeutic diphenylcyclopropenone sensitization with weekly scalp DPC. Via MiXCR, TCRdb re-called the RACE reads, giving one row per CDR3 protein. The repertoire consists of roughly 81,000 distinct CDR3 sequences, with 7.5% to 9.5% occurring once and the leading ten covering 2.5% to 3%. This material consisted of whole blood, taken in connection with sensitization to the hapten diphenylcyclopropenone (DPC). The receptors were gathered from a man in his forties with alopecia areata. Some clones in this sample may be carry-over from other donors' samples.

This clonotype has only a few counts. The rearrangement uses TRBV7-3 and TRBJ2-2; the D gene could be TRBD1 or TRBD2 (5 bases each). V shed 5 bases and J shed 1 base, with 11 bases lying between them. The CDR3 length is 15 residues. Germline CDR1 is SGHTA and CDR2 is FQGTGA. The CDR3 DNA sequence: TGTGCCAGCAGCGGAGGTCAGGGGAACACCGGGGAGCTGTTTTTT. Its translation is CASSGGQGNTGELFF.

This clonotype was picked up many times. The CDR3 here is CSVDWGEAFF. Written as DNA, the CDR3 is TGCAGCGTTGATTGGGGGGAAGCTTTCTTT. The chain combines TRBV29-1 with TRBJ1-1; D might be TRBD1 (5 bases). This CDR3 spans 10 amino acids. Trimming pared 3 bases from V and 8 bases from J, leaving 7 bases between. Per the germline V gene, CDR1 is SQVTM and CDR2 is ANQGSEA. The whole variable domain, remainder taken from reference TRBV29-1 and TRBJ1-1, is SAVISQKPSRDICQRGTSLTIQCQVDSQVTMMFWYRQQPGQSLTLIATANQGSEATYESGFVIDKFPISRPNLTFSTLTVSNMSPEDSSIYLCSVDWGEAFFGQGTRLTVV.

The CDR3 loop reads CASSLGIRGGADTQYF. CDR3 DNA: TGTGCCAGCAGCTTAGGCATCAGGGGGGGCGCAGATACGCAGTATTTT. The chain employs TRBV11-2 and TRBJ2-3; D may match TRBD1 or TRBD2 (7 bases each). Germline values: CDR1 SGHAT, CDR2 FQNNGV. V lost 1 base and J 4 bases, leaving 15 bases between the germline ends. There are 16 residues in the CDR3.

There are a few counts of this clonotype. The chain links TRBV5-1 to TRBJ2-3; the match to TRBD1 covers 7 bases. With V trimmed by 5 bases and J by 5 bases, 5 bases remained unmatched. The CDR3 consists of 13 residues. Germline assignment: CDR1 SGHRS and CDR2 YFSETQ. The CDR3 here is CASSWQGEDTQYF. In nucleotides, the CDR3 is TGCGCCAGCAGTTGGCAGGGGGAAGATACGCAGTATTTT.

There are many counts of this clonotype. The J gene is TRBJ1-5, the V gene TRBV28; no clear D. The CDR3 length is 14 residues. Trimming took off 6 bases at V and 7 bases at J, with 16 bases between the two ends. Germline V gene sequence: CDR1 MDHEN, CDR2 SYDVKM. The CDR3, as DNA: TGTGCCAGCAGCCTAGAAGGATTCGGGCAGCCCCAGCATTTT. It encodes CASSLEGFGQPQHF.

Of note for this clonotype: One junction end does not reproduce the germline sequence, and a read error may be involved. The V call is TRBV20-1, the J call TRBJ1-2; 9 bases align to TRBD1. Germline V gives CDR1 DFQATT, CDR2 SNEGSKA (reference sequence). The CDR3 runs 15 residues. The chain's CDR3 is CSARERQGVEYGYTF. CDR3 bases: TGCAGTGCGAGAGAAAGACAGGGGGTGGAATATGGCTACACCTTC.

The gene calls are TRBV12-3 or TRBV12-4 and TRBJ1-2; weak D call: TRBD1 (5 bases). This CDR3 is built from 12 residues. V was clipped by 1 base and J by 6 bases, with 6 bases between them. This CDR3 reads CASSLGGDGYTF. In DNA form, the CDR3 reads TGTGCCAGCAGTTTAGGAGGGGATGGCTACACCTTC.

CDR3 DNA sequence: TGTGCCAGCAGCTCCCCAGGGGGGGGAGGGCCCCCGGGGAGGCTCGAGCAGTTCTTC. Protein: CASSSPGGGGPPGRLEQFF. V is TRBV7-8 and J is TRBJ2-1; the D call may be TRBD1 or TRBD2 (7 bases each). The CDR3 covers 19 residues. Trimming took off 4 bases at V and 10 bases at J, with 32 bases between the two ends. Germline CDR1 reads SGHVS; CDR2 reads FQNEAQ.

This clonotype was observed a handful of times. V gene TRBV19 combines with J gene TRBJ1-4; possible D gene TRBD1, 5 bases. This CDR3 contains 16 residues. Trimming left V 5 bases short and J 7 bases short, with 20 bases between. The germline gives CDR1 LNHDA, CDR2 SQIVND (reference sequence). CDR3 loop: CASSVRGPGTGEKLFF. The CDR3 DNA reads as TGTGCCAGTAGTGTCCGGGGCCCTGGGACGGGTGAAAAACTGTTTTTT.

This clonotype was seen ten or more times. The J gene is TRBJ2-1, the V gene TRBV11-3; 10 nucleotides match TRBD2. J lost 10 bases, V lost 5 bases, and 14 bases had no gene match. The CDR3 is made up of 16 amino acids. Germline V gives CDR1 SGHNT, CDR2 YENEEA. CDR3 sequence reads: CASSPQGTSALEEQFF. Here the CDR3 DNA reads TGTGCCAGCAGCCCCCAGGGGACTAGCGCCTTGGAAGAGCAGTTCTTC.

V and J are TRBV24-1 and TRBJ1-1; perhaps TRBD1 as D (6 bases). The CDR3 has 16 residues. CDR1 is KGHDR and CDR2 is SFDVKD in the germline V gene. V was clipped by 2 bases and J by 6 bases, with 18 bases between them. In DNA, the CDR3 is TGTGCCACCAGTGATTGGGGGGCGGCCGGGGGGCCTGAAGCTTTCTTT. Protein sequence: CATSDWGAAGGPEAFF.

The chain recombines TRBV6-5 with TRBJ1-5; D gene unclear. The length of the CDR3 is 13 residues. Trimming took off 6 bases at V and 1 base at J, with 7 bases between the two ends. The V gene's germline CDR1 is MNHEY and CDR2 SVGAGI. CDR3 bases: TGTGCCAGCAGGGACCGCAGCAATCAGCCCCAGCATTTT. This encodes CASRDRSNQPQHF.

This clonotype has just a few counts. The J gene is TRBJ2-3, the V gene TRBV7-9; no clear D gene. The CDR3 totals 12 residues. Germline assignment: CDR1 SEHNR and CDR2 FQNEAQ (reference sequence). V lost 6 bases to trimming and J lost 2 bases, with 6 bases between them. The CDR3 sequence is CASRTYTDTQYF. As DNA, the CDR3 is TGTGCCAGCAGAACCTACACAGATACGCAGTATTTT.

This clonotype was found many times. The gene calls are TRBV4-2 and TRBJ2-7; the match to TRBD1 covers 7 bases. Per germline, CDR1 LGHNA and CDR2 YNFKEQ. The CDR3 loop spans 13 amino acids. The CDR3 here is CATRGQGEYEQYV. The CDR3 nucleotides read TGTGCTACCCGAGGCCAGGGGGAATACGAGCAGTACGTC.

About this clonotype: Being one base from a much bigger clone, this may be a read error. V gene TRBV12-3 or TRBV12-4 combines with J gene TRBJ2-3; unclear D gene. The CDR3 spans 14 residues. CDR3 amino acids: CASKIRAYTDTRYF. The CDR3 DNA reads TGTGCCAGCAAGATCCGGGCTTACACAGATACGCGGTATTTT.

This clonotype was seen more than once but under ten times. V and J are TRBV20-1 and TRBJ2-3; 10 bases line up with TRBD1. Germline-derived CDR1 and CDR2 are DFQATT and SNEGSKA (reference sequence). J gave up 11 bases and V 3 bases, and 11 bases lay outside the gene matches. The length of the CDR3 is 14 residues. The CDR3 loop is CSARLTGGRQMQYF. CDR3 DNA sequence: TGCAGTGCTAGGTTGACAGGGGGCCGGCAGATGCAGTATTTT.

This clonotype was counted at least ten times. The rearrangement uses TRBV19 and TRBJ1-5, with D possibly matching TRBD1 (6 bases). The CDR3 has 15 amino acids. Germline V gene lookup returns CDR1 LNHDA and CDR2 SQIVND (reference sequence). Trimming stripped 5 bases from V and 6 bases from J, with 17 bases between. CDR3: CASSLGQNPGQPQHF. DNA for the CDR3: TGTGCCAGTAGTCTCGGACAGAATCCCGGTCAGCCCCAGCATTTT.

This rearrangement joins TRBV29-1 to TRBJ2-5, with 10 bases matching TRBD2. The trim removed 4 bases at V and 4 bases at J, leaving 3 bases unmatched. The CDR3 consists of 13 residues. Germline CDR1 reads SQVTM; CDR2 reads ANQGSEA. CDR3 sequence (DNA): TGCAGCGTTGTACTAGCGGGATTAGAGACCCAGTACTTC. The encoded protein is CSVVLAGLETQYF.

Points on this clonotype: Mismatch with germline at one junction end may stem from a read error. The chain is built from TRBV6-5 and TRBJ1-5; the D gene is possibly TRBD1 (6 bases). The germline gives CDR1 MNHEY, CDR2 SVGAGI. CDR3 length: 14 amino acids. The CDR3 loop reads CASRKWGGNQPQNF. DNA for the CDR3: TGTGCCAGCAGAAAGTGGGGGGGCAATCAGCCCCAGAATTTT.

This clonotype was recorded at least ten times. The rearrangement joins TRBV29-1 to TRBJ2-7; D may be TRBD2 (6 bases). The V gene lost 3 bases and the J gene lost 0 bases, with 9 bases spanning the gap. CDR1 and CDR2 (germline): SQVTM, ANQGSEA. The CDR3 runs 13 residues. CDR3 in amino acids: CSVEAGSSYEQYF. DNA for the CDR3: TGCAGCGTTGAGGCGGGAAGCTCCTACGAGCAGTACTTC.

This clonotype was seen only a few times. The chain couples TRBV20-1 to TRBJ2-3, with 7 bases identical to TRBD2. CDR1 is DFQATT and CDR2 is SNEGSKA in the germline V gene (reference sequence). V lost 3 bases and J lost 4; bases outside the gene matches: 13. This CDR3 is built from 16 residues. The CDR3 nucleotides read TGCAGTGCTAGGAATTTGCCAGGACTAGGAGCAGATACGCAGTATTTT. Protein: CSARNLPGLGADTQYF.

In this sample, this clonotype turned up many times. The chain links TRBV6-2 or TRBV6-3 to TRBJ2-1, with TRBD2 matching 8 bases. Germline CDR1 reads MNHEY; CDR2 reads SVGEGT. The CDR3 contains 14 residues. V gave up 6 bases and J gave up 6 bases; unmatched junction bases: 7. The CDR3 spells CASRGAGVPNEQFF. CDR3 sequence (DNA): TGTGCCAGCAGGGGAGCGGGGGTACCCAATGAGCAGTTCTTC.

In its sample, this clonotype was seen many times. This chain joins TRBV2 and TRBJ2-3, with 8 bases that match TRBD1. With V trimmed by 6 bases and J by 6 bases, 11 bases remained unmatched. The germline V gene has CDR1 SNHLY and CDR2 FYNNEI. There are 15 residues in the CDR3. CDR3 in amino acids: CASRFDRGLKDTQYF. CDR3 sequence (DNA): TGTGCCAGCAGGTTCGACAGGGGCCTTAAGGATACGCAGTATTTT.

This clonotype has more than one count but fewer than ten. This chain uses TRBV20-1 with TRBJ2-1; tentatively, D is TRBD2 (5 bases). This CDR3 has 15 amino acids. The germline V gene encodes CDR1 DFQATT and CDR2 SNEGSKA (reference sequence). Trimming took off 2 bases at V and 3 bases at J, with 14 bases between the two ends. CDR3 sequence: CSARPDYSLYNEQFF. The DNA for the CDR3 is TGCAGTGCTAGACCTGACTACAGCCTCTACAATGAGCAGTTCTTC.

This clonotype was observed many times. The chain recombines TRBV6-6 with TRBJ2-7; D may be TRBD1 (8 bases). Germline CDR1 reads MNHNY; CDR2 reads SVGAGI (reference sequence). V dropped 6 bases and J dropped 5 bases, with 14 bases sitting between them. This CDR3 has 13 residues. The chain's CDR3 is CASRLTGGDEQYV. The CDR3, as DNA: TGTGCCAGCAGGCTAACAGGGGGGGACGAGCAGTACGTC.

This clonotype was observed a handful of times. CDR3 amino acids: CASTPSREQFF. The CDR3 DNA reads as TGTGCCAGCACCCCCTCGCGGGAGCAGTTCTTC. V and J are TRBV7-9 and TRBJ2-1; D remains unclear. Trimming took off 7 bases at V and 10 bases at J, with 11 bases between the two ends. In germline, CDR1 is SEHNR, CDR2 FQNEAQ (reference sequence). This CDR3 comprises 11 residues. Looking up the rest from reference TRBV7-9 and TRBJ2-1 gives the full variable domain: DTGVSQNPRHKITKRGQNVTFRCDPISEHNRLYWYRQTLGQGPEFLTYFQNEAQLEKSRLLSDRFSAERPKGSFSTLEIQRTEQGDSAMYLCASTPSREQFFGPGTRLTVL.

The chain carries TRBV9 and TRBJ2-7; 14 bases are a match to TRBD2. The CDR3 loop spans 17 amino acids. V trimming: 4 bases; J trimming: 3 bases; junction bases outside the gene matches: 9. CDR1 is SGDLS, CDR2 YYNGEE, per germline. CDR3 in amino acids: CASSKGLAGVSVYEQYF. For the CDR3, the DNA is TGTGCCAGCAGCAAGGGACTAGCGGGAGTTTCTGTCTACGAGCAGTACTTC.

The sample holds a few counts of this clonotype. The chain employs TRBV28 and TRBJ2-3; 7 bases align to TRBD2. The CDR3 is 15 residues long. Germline V gene lookup returns CDR1 MDHEN and CDR2 SYDVKM. The V segment lost 6 bases and the J segment 1 base; nucleotides outside the gene matches: 7. As DNA, the CDR3 is TGTGCCAGCAGCACTCCCAGCGGGGGCACAGATACGCAGTATTTT. Translating it yields CASSTPSGGTDTQYF.

This clonotype came up many times. The genes are TRBV7-2 and TRBJ2-3; no clear D gene. Trimming cost V 2 bases and J 0 bases, with 6 bases left between them. Germline V gene sequence: CDR1 SGHTA, CDR2 FQGNSA. The CDR3 is 14 amino acids. The CDR3 region is CASSLQSSTDTQYF. The CDR3 coding sequence is TGTGCCAGCAGCTTACAATCTAGCACAGATACGCAGTATTTT.

The sample holds many counts of this clonotype. The V gene is TRBV7-2, the J gene TRBJ1-4; 7 bases fit TRBD1. The CDR3 has 14 amino acids. V was clipped by 5 bases and J by 7 bases; unmatched bases: 7. The germline V gene has CDR1 SGHTA and CDR2 FQGNSA. CDR3 protein: CASSIQGGLEKLFF. DNA for the CDR3: TGTGCCAGCAGCATTCAGGGGGGTCTTGAAAAACTGTTTTTT.